This T cell receptor beta chain was documented in a study of cytomegalovirus exposure and HLA in healthy donors. Overall study findings and caveats: Presence/absence analysis assumed near-uniform sequencing depth across donors. In vitro, three CMV-associated chains proved specific for CMV antigens.

Primers: 60 Vbeta forward and 13 Jbeta reverse. The repertoire was sequenced with immunoSEQ multiplex PCR; TCRdb's copy has only in-frame clones and lacks some. The table shows some 100,000 clones, with 75% to 80% occurring only once. Germline V gene data show CDR1 as MDHEN and CDR2 as SYDVKM. This CDR3 spans 16 amino acids. About this clone: The antigen remains undetermined. A read error may account for a junction end that differs from germline.

The sequenced sample was PBMCs. The clonotype comes from a woman aged 40 to 50 in good health and CMV-seropositive. The chain carries TRBV28 and TRBJ2-2; 10 bases fit TRBD1. Written as DNA, the CDR3 is TGTGCCAGCAGACGACGACAGGGGGCGAAAACCGGGGAGCTGTTTTTT. Protein: CASRRRQGAKTGELFF.